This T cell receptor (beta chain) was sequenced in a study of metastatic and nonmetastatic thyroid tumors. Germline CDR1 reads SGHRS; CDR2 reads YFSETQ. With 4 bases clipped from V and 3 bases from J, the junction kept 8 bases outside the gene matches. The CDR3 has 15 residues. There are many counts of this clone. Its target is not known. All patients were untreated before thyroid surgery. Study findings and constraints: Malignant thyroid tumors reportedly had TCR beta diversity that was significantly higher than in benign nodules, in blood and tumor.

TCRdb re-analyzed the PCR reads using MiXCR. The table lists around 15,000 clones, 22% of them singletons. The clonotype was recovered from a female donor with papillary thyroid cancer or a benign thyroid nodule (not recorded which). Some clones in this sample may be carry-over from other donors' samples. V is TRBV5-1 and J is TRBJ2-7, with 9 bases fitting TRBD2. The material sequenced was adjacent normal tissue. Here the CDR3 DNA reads TGCGCCAGCAGCGCAGCGGGGGGCCTCTTCTACGAGCAGTACTTC. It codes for CASSAAGGLFYEQYF.